The 29 T cell receptor beta chains presented below share a single source sample, sequenced in a study of response to subunit inactivated influenza vaccine. TCRdb itself ran the RT-PCR reads through MiXCR, one entry per CDR3 protein. This sample carries around 850,000 distinct CDR3 sequences, about a fifth of them seen once, and the ten largest clones take about a tenth. Sequenced material: PBMCs from blood, taken approximately 5 days after vaccination. Receptors were obtained from a man aged 45-65 years who received an inactivated influenza vaccine.

This clonotype was recorded at least ten times. The rearrangement links TRBV29-1 to TRBJ2-1; 8 bases match TRBD1. This CDR3 spans 13 amino acids. Germline CDR1 reads SQVTM; CDR2 reads ANQGSEA. V was pared by 3 bases and J by 5 bases, with 3 bases of the junction left unmatched. The CDR3 region has the DNA TGCAGCGTTGACAGGACAGGGAACAATGAGCAGTTCTTC. It translates to CSVDRTGNNEQFF.

This clonotype was detected a few times. V usage is TRBV18 and J usage is TRBJ1-1, with D maybe TRBD1 (5 bases). V was pared by 0 bases and J by 4 bases, with 6 bases between. The CDR3 has 13 amino acids. Germline V lookup: CDR1 KGHSH, CDR2 LQKENI. CDR3 coding DNA: TGTGCCAGCTCACCACCGGGGGGCACTGAAGCTTTCTTT. Translation: CASSPPGGTEAFF.

This clonotype was observed a few times. Here the CDR3 DNA reads TGTGCCAGCAGCTTAAGGGTAATAATGACGATGAGCACAGATACGCAGTATTTT. It encodes CASSLRVIMTMSTDTQYF. This chain uses TRBV11-2 with TRBJ2-3, with unresolved D. Trimming left V 2 bases short and J 0 bases short, with 18 bases between. Germline values: CDR1 SGHAT, CDR2 FQNNGV. There are 18 residues in the CDR3. Using reference TRBV11-2 and TRBJ2-3 for the parts outside the CDR3, the full variable domain is EAGVAQSPRYKIIEKRQSVAFWCNPISGHATLYWYQQILGQGPKLLIQFQNNGVVDDSQLPKDRFSAERLKGVDSTLKIQPAKLEDSAVYLCASSLRVIMTMSTDTQYFGPGTRLTVL.

This clonotype was counted only a few times. The chain has TRBV9 and TRBJ1-2; TRBD1 matches at 10 bases. This CDR3 spans 16 amino acids. Germline V gives CDR1 SGDLS, CDR2 YYNGEE. Trimming at V came to 2 bases and at J to 9 bases, leaving 13 bases not matched to a gene. The CDR3 region has the DNA TGTGCCAGCAGCGTTGGAAGTAGGGACAGGGGAGGGAGCTACACCTTC. Protein sequence: CASSVGSRDRGGSYTF.

This clonotype showed up just a few times. The rearrangement joins TRBV7-2 to TRBJ1-2; D is uncertain. The CDR3 spans 13 residues. The V gene lost 5 bases and the J gene lost 6 bases, with 13 bases spanning the gap. Germline assignment: CDR1 SGHTA and CDR2 FQGNSA. CDR3 amino acids: CASSHRALNGYTF. The CDR3 nucleotides read TGTGCCAGCAGCCACCGGGCCCTCAATGGCTACACCTTC.

This clonotype was detected only a few times. The chain carries TRBV10-3 and TRBJ1-2; D is undetermined. The germline gives CDR1 ENHRY, CDR2 SYGVKD. The CDR3 runs to 12 residues. V was clipped by 4 bases and J by 1 base, with 4 bases between them. CDR3 nucleotides: TGTGCCATCAGTGCGGGTAACTATGGCTACACCTTC. This encodes CAISAGNYGYTF.

The gene calls are TRBV20-1 and TRBJ2-1; 10 nucleotides agree with TRBD2. Trimming at V came to 1 base and at J to 2 bases, leaving 11 bases not matched to a gene. The CDR3 contains 18 residues. Germline CDR1 is DFQATT and CDR2 is SNEGSKA (reference sequence). The CDR3 DNA follows: TGCAGTGCTAGAGTGACTAGCGGGCCCCCCTACACCTACAATGAGCAGTTCTTC. As protein: CSARVTSGPPYTYNEQFF.

As regards this clonotype: A much larger clone differs by one base, so this may be a read error. The chain joins TRBV7-3 to TRBJ2-2; 9 nucleotides align to TRBD1. The CDR3 has 14 amino acids. Looked up from germline, CDR1 is SGHTA and CDR2 is FQGTGA. J gave up 3 bases and V 6 bases, and 2 bases lay outside the gene matches. For the CDR3, the DNA is TGTGCCAGCAGTCGGGACAGGGACACCGGGGAGCTGTTTTTT. Translated: CASSRDRDTGELFF.

This clonotype was seen repeatedly, ten times or more. The chain joins TRBV7-2 to TRBJ1-5, with 7 bases that match TRBD1. Germline CDR1 is SGHTA and CDR2 is FQGNSA. Unmatched junction bases numbered 9, after V lost 6 bases and J lost 4 bases. CDR3 length: 15 residues. CDR3 DNA sequence: TGTGCCAGCAGGGGGGAGTCAGGGGGTAATCAGCCCCAGCATTTT. This translates into CASRGESGGNQPQHF. Together with reference TRBV7-2 and TRBJ1-5, the CDR3 gives the full variable domain: GAGVSQSPSNKVTEKGKDVELRCDPISGHTALYWYRQSLGQGLEFLIYFQGNSAPDKSGLPSDRFSAERTGGSVSTLTIQRTQQEDSAVYLCASRGESGGNQPQHFGDGTRLSIL.

This clonotype was picked up a small number of times. The gene calls are TRBV6-1 and TRBJ1-5; maybe TRBD1 (5 bases). Germline assignment: CDR1 MNHNS and CDR2 SASEGT. The V end was cut by 7 bases, the J end by 0 bases, with 10 bases between. The CDR3 extends over 14 amino acids. The CDR3, as DNA: TGTGCCAGCACGGGGGGGACTAGCAATCAGCCCCAGCATTTT. Its translation: CASTGGTSNQPQHF.

This chain connects TRBV7-2 to TRBJ2-3, with 7 bases aligning to TRBD2. This CDR3 has 15 residues. CDR1 and CDR2 from the germline V gene are SGHTA and FQGNSA. With V trimmed by 5 bases and J by 2 bases, 7 bases remained unmatched. The CDR3 protein is CASSPKRGYTDTQYF. In nucleotides, the CDR3 is TGTGCCAGCAGCCCCAAGCGGGGCTACACAGATACGCAGTATTTT.

The chain joins TRBV10-3 to TRBJ1-5; D not certain. Germline CDR1 reads ENHRY; CDR2 reads SYGVKD. V was trimmed by 0 bases and J by 5 bases, leaving 14 bases between them. The CDR3 has 16 residues. In nucleotides, the CDR3 is TGTGCCATCAGTGAGTCGACGGGGAGGGTTGATCAGCCCCAGCATTTT. Its protein is CAISESTGRVDQPQHF.

This chain joins TRBV12-3 or TRBV12-4 and TRBJ2-3, with 7 bases matching TRBD1. With 5 bases clipped from V and 2 bases from J, the junction kept 10 bases outside the gene matches. This CDR3 comprises 16 residues. The CDR3 is CASSPGQTYLTDTQYF. CDR3 sequence (DNA): TGTGCCAGCAGTCCGGGACAGACATACCTCACAGATACGCAGTATTTT.

CDR3 nucleotides: TGTGCCAGCAGCCCCGAGGTGGGGGGAAACATTCAGTACTTC. Its protein product is CASSPEVGGNIQYF. The chain joins TRBV9 to TRBJ2-4; possibly TRBD2 for D (6 bases). CDR3 length: 14 residues. From germline, CDR1 is SGDLS and CDR2 YYNGEE. V shed 4 bases and J shed 6 bases, with 14 bases lying between them.

This clonotype was detected many times. The chain joins TRBV29-1 to TRBJ2-7; 8 bases are shared with TRBD1. The CDR3 loop spans 12 amino acids. The V gene's germline CDR1 is SQVTM and CDR2 ANQGSEA. With V trimmed by 3 bases and J by 8 bases, 6 bases remained unmatched. The CDR3 is CSVEDRAGQQYF. Here the CDR3 DNA reads TGCAGCGTTGAGGACAGGGCTGGGCAGCAGTACTTC.

This clonotype was recorded at least ten times. The chain has TRBV27 and TRBJ2-1, with D possibly matching TRBD2 (6 bases). The germline V gene encodes CDR1 MNHEY and CDR2 SMNVEV (reference sequence). The V end was cut by 7 bases, the J end by 4 bases, with 14 bases between. The CDR3 has 14 residues. The CDR3 region is CASTRAGSYNEQFF. As DNA, the CDR3 is TGTGCCAGCACCCGGGCGGGGTCATACAATGAGCAGTTCTTC.

This clonotype has ten or more counts. The rearrangement joins TRBV6-1 to TRBJ2-2; 9 positions agree with TRBD2. V lost 5 bases and J lost 6; bases outside the gene matches: 7. The CDR3 extends over 15 amino acids. From germline, CDR1 is MNHNS and CDR2 SASEGT. The CDR3: CASSPYSGGAGELFF. As DNA, the CDR3 is TGTGCCAGCAGTCCTTATAGCGGGGGTGCCGGGGAGCTGTTTTTT.

J is TRBJ2-7 and V is TRBV12-3 or TRBV12-4, with 7 bases identical to TRBD1. The CDR3 is 13 amino acids. The V segment lost 5 bases and the J segment 5 bases; nucleotides outside the gene matches: 6. CDR3 bases: TGTGCCAGCAGTATGGACAGGTTCCACGAGCAGTACTTC. Protein product: CASSMDRFHEQYF.

The chain is built from TRBV5-4 and TRBJ2-5; the match to TRBD2 covers 9 bases. V shed 3 bases, J shed 4 bases, and the junction held 19 bases outside the gene matches. Germline V gene data show CDR1 as SGHNT and CDR2 as YYREEE (reference sequence). The CDR3 length is 19 residues. The DNA of the CDR3 is TGTGCCAGCAGCTCCTCCTACCCCGATTTGTTGCGGGAGGGAGAGACCCAGTACTTC. It encodes CASSSSYPDLLREGETQYF. Based on the CDR3 plus reference TRBV5-4 and TRBJ2-5, the full variable domain is ETGVTQSPTHLIKTRGQQVTLRCSSQSGHNTVSWYQQALGQGPQFIFQYYREEENGRGNFPPRFSGLQFPNYSSELNVNALELDDSALYLCASSSSYPDLLREGETQYFGPGTRLLVL.

The chain is built from TRBV5-6 and TRBJ2-5; 9 bases agree with TRBD2. This CDR3 is 19 amino acids long. Germline CDR1 SGHDT, CDR2 YYEEEE. V lost 0 bases and J lost 2; bases outside the gene matches: 14. For the CDR3, the DNA is TGTGCCAGCAGCTTGGTTTATTTGACTGAGACTAGCGGTCAAGAGACCCAGTACTTC. Protein: CASSLVYLTETSGQETQYF.

Notes on this clonotype: The junction departs from the called germline gene at one end, perhaps through a read error. The V gene is TRBV6-5, the J gene TRBJ2-7; D perhaps matches TRBD1 (5 bases). Germline V gene data show CDR1 as MNHEY and CDR2 as SVGAGI. The CDR3 runs to 14 residues. CDR3 nucleotide sequence: TGTGCCTGCAGTTACTCGCAGGGTTCCTACGAGCAGTACTTC. This codes for CACSYSQGSYEQYF.

The J gene is TRBJ2-7, the V gene TRBV6-5; tentatively, D is TRBD1 or TRBD2 (5 bases each). The germline V and J ends were trimmed by 0 bases and 4 bases, with 25 bases remaining between them. The germline V gene has CDR1 MNHEY and CDR2 SVGAGI. The CDR3 length is 19 residues. The CDR3 protein is CASSYSSLGTHELRYEQYF. The CDR3 coding sequence is TGTGCCAGCAGTTACTCATCTCTAGGGACGCACGAGTTGAGGTACGAGCAGTACTTC.

J is TRBJ2-3 and V is TRBV18; no clear D gene. Germline CDR1 is KGHSH and CDR2 is LQKENI. This CDR3 contains 18 residues. Between the trimmed V and J ends, which lost 2 bases and 0 bases, there was a span of 18 bases. The CDR3 region has the DNA TGTGCCAGCTCACCAAAATTTGTGGGCTACCCTAGCACAGATACGCAGTATTTT. It specifies CASSPKFVGYPSTDTQYF.

The CDR3 sequence is CASSYFGQRNEQFF. The CDR3 nucleotides are TGTGCCAGCAGTTACTTCGGACAGCGCAATGAGCAGTTCTTC. This chain uses TRBV6-2 or TRBV6-3 with TRBJ2-1; a weak D match, TRBD1 (6 bases). Germline V gives CDR1 MNHEY, CDR2 SVGEGT. Trimming left V 1 base short and J 6 bases short, with 10 bases between. The CDR3 runs to 14 residues.

J is TRBJ1-1 and V is TRBV6-5; unclear D gene. The CDR3 totals 17 residues. The V gene lost 0 bases and the J gene lost 0 bases, with 14 bases spanning the gap. Germline CDR1 is MNHEY and CDR2 is SVGAGI. The CDR3: CASSYSSGRAMNTEAFF. DNA of the CDR3: TGTGCCAGCAGTTACTCGTCCGGCAGAGCTATGAACACTGAAGCTTTCTTT.

This clonotype was recorded a few times. The chain joins TRBV27 to TRBJ1-2; D is perhaps TRBD1 (5 bases). V lost 2 bases and J 0 bases, leaving 10 bases between the germline ends. The V gene's germline CDR1 is MNHEY and CDR2 SMNVEV (reference sequence). CDR3 size: 15 residues. This CDR3 reads CASSLTGPTNYGYTF. The DNA for the CDR3 is TGTGCCAGCAGTTTAACGGGACCGACTAACTATGGCTACACCTTC.

V usage is TRBV5-1 and J usage is TRBJ2-2, with D possibly being TRBD1 (5 bases). The CDR3 extends over 17 amino acids. Trimming cost V 2 bases and J 3 bases, with 17 bases left between them. The germline CDR1 and CDR2 sequences are SGHRS and YFSETQ. The CDR3 loop is CASSFLGPDIDTGELFF. In DNA, the CDR3 is TGCGCCAGCAGCTTCCTCGGCCCGGACATTGACACCGGGGAGCTGTTTTTT.

The chain has TRBV5-1 and TRBJ1-5; 8 bases align to TRBD1. The CDR3 runs 15 residues. The germline V gene encodes CDR1 SGHRS and CDR2 YFSETQ. The V gene end was trimmed by 0 bases and the J gene end by 7 bases; junction bases not matched to a gene: 6. CDR3 sequence: CASSLDGQGSQPQHF. The CDR3 nucleotides read TGCGCCAGCAGCTTGGATGGACAGGGATCCCAGCCCCAGCATTTT.

This clonotype has a handful of counts. V and J are TRBV5-5 and TRBJ2-2; 9 nucleotides agree with TRBD1. Trimming at V came to 3 bases and at J to 0 bases, leaving 6 bases not matched to a gene. CDR3 length: 17 amino acids. CDR1 and CDR2 from the germline V gene are SGHKS and YYEKEE (reference sequence). CDR3 loop: CASSSLQGAPNTGELFF. The DNA for the CDR3 is TGTGCCAGCAGCTCTTTACAGGGGGCGCCGAACACCGGGGAGCTGTTTTTT.